This entry lists 23 T cell receptor beta chains sequenced from one sample in a study of memory B cells and T cells in multiple sclerosis (dated by TCRdb to between 2017 and 2018). Preparation of the library involved the immunoSEQ multiplex PCR assay. This immuneACCESS table, as held by TCRdb, lists in-frame sequences with V and J called but not all clones. Of the missing ones, under half trace to an unresolved V gene in checked studies; the others have no known cause. Counted in this sample were roughly 14,000 clones; more than 65% of them appeared once. The ten largest make up around 2.3% of the sample. Specimen: memory (CD45RO+) CD4+ T cells from blood. The cell subset or site label of this sample denotes: CD45RO+ memory T cells sorted from peripheral blood. The receptors originated from a human donor with multiple sclerosis.

The chain recombines TRBV2 with TRBJ2-1, with unresolved D. V was trimmed by 10 bases and J by 4 bases, leaving 8 bases between them. Germline values: CDR1 SNHLY, CDR2 FYNNEI. This CDR3 region has 11 residues. This CDR3 reads CATGLYNEQFF. The CDR3 DNA reads TGTGCCACAGGTCTTTACAATGAGCAGTTCTTC. The full variable domain, completed using reference TRBV2 and TRBJ2-1, is EPEVTQTPSHQVTQMGQEVILRCVPISNHLYFYWYRQILGQKVEFLVSFYNNEISEKSEIFDDQFSVERPDGSNFTLKIRSTKLEDSAMYFCATGLYNEQFFGPGTRLTVL.

V usage is TRBV5-1 and J usage is TRBJ2-1, with 13 bases aligning to TRBD2. The CDR3 loop spans 15 amino acids. Germline values: CDR1 SGHRS, CDR2 YFSETQ. The V and J ends lost 0 bases and 9 bases, in that order; junction bases with no gene match: 3. CDR3 sequence reads: CASSLGTSGGIEQFF. For the CDR3, the DNA is TGCGCCAGCAGCTTGGGGACTAGCGGGGGCATTGAGCAGTTCTTC.

The gene calls are TRBV5-1 and TRBJ2-7, with 8 bases identical to TRBD2. The CDR3 loop spans 13 amino acids. The germline CDR1 and CDR2 sequences are SGHRS and YFSETQ. V gave up 4 bases and J gave up 3 bases; unmatched junction bases: 3. In DNA, the CDR3 is TGCGCCAGCAGCCGGGGGGGCCTCTACGAGCAGTACTTC. Translating gives CASSRGGLYEQYF.

This clone appeared once. One end of the junction varies from germline; a read error may be responsible. The V call is TRBV7-7, the J call TRBJ2-7, with 12 positions matching TRBD1. From germline, CDR1 is SSHAT and CDR2 FNYEAQ (reference sequence). The CDR3 has 14 amino acids. CDR3: CASSLGTGGGEQYF. CDR3 in DNA: TGTGCTAGCAGCTTGGGGACAGGGGGCGGCGAGCAGTACTTC.

The chain couples TRBV30 to TRBJ1-5, with D tentatively TRBD1 (6 bases). V was trimmed by 0 bases and J by 1 base, leaving 10 bases between them. The CDR3 runs 15 residues. Germline V gene lookup returns CDR1 GTSNPN and CDR2 SVGIG (reference sequence). CDR3 sequence: CAWSVRGGSNQPQHF. DNA of the CDR3: TGTGCCTGGAGTGTCAGGGGTGGGAGCAATCAGCCCCAGCATTTT.

The rearrangement joins TRBV6-5 to TRBJ2-5; TRBD2 is a possible D gene (7 bases). Trimming stripped 8 bases from V and 5 bases from J, with 15 bases between. CDR1 is MNHEY and CDR2 is SVGAGI in the germline V gene. The CDR3 contains 13 residues. In DNA, the CDR3 is TGTGCCAGCCGAGGGGGGGGCTCGGAGACCCAGTACTTC. Encoded protein: CASRGGGSETQYF.

The chain employs TRBV30 and TRBJ1-5; 8 bases agree with TRBD1. Germline V CDR1 and CDR2: GTSNPN, SVGIG (reference sequence). The CDR3 extends over 17 amino acids. V trimming: 2 bases; J trimming: 2 bases; junction bases outside the gene matches: 11. In DNA, the CDR3 is TGTGCCTGGAGTCCCTCCCCCGCGACAGGGGGCAATCAGCCCCAGCATTTT. Its translation: CAWSPSPATGGNQPQHF. The full variable domain, in which reference TRBV30 and TRBJ1-5 provide the parts outside the CDR3, is SQTIHQWPATLVQPVGSPLSLECTVEGTSNPNLYWYRQAAGRGLQLLFYSVGIGQISSEVPQNLSASRPQDRQFILSSKKLLLSDSGFYLCAWSPSPATGGNQPQHFGDGTRLSIL.

The V call is TRBV30, the J call TRBJ2-7; D might be TRBD2 (5 bases). Trimming cost V 3 bases and J 4 bases, with 13 bases left between them. This CDR3 is 13 amino acids long. Germline V lookup: CDR1 GTSNPN, CDR2 SVGIG (reference sequence). For the CDR3, the DNA is TGTGCCTGGAGCACCGGGGTAGAATACGAGCAGTACTTC. Amino acid sequence: CAWSTGVEYEQYF.

The rearrangement uses TRBV6-5 and TRBJ2-5, with 8 bases fitting TRBD1. Germline trimming cut 5 bases from V and 1 base from J; bases unmatched to any gene: 6. Germline values: CDR1 MNHEY, CDR2 SVGAGI. This CDR3 has 15 residues. The DNA for the CDR3 is TGTGCCAGCAGTCAAAGGGGACAGGTCCAAGAGACCCAGTACTTC. Its translation is CASSQRGQVQETQYF.

This chain uses TRBV18 with TRBJ1-1; 9 bases match TRBD1. The germline V gene encodes CDR1 KGHSH and CDR2 LQKENI. Losses at the gene ends were 4 bases for V and 1 base for J; bases not matched to a gene: 1. This CDR3 is 14 amino acids long. CDR3 amino acids: CASSLGQGNTEAFF. For the CDR3, the DNA is TGTGCCAGCTCACTGGGACAGGGGAACACTGAAGCTTTCTTT.

The V and J genes are TRBV5-1 and TRBJ2-3; 7 nucleotides match TRBD2. V dropped 3 bases and J dropped 0; count of bases not matched to a gene: 4. The CDR3 is made up of 15 amino acids. Germline CDR1 SGHRS, CDR2 YFSETQ. CDR3 coding DNA: TGCGCCAGCAGCTACCGCGGGGGAAGCACAGATACGCAGTATTTT. Translating gives CASSYRGGSTDTQYF.

This clone has only one observation. This CDR3 is CASSFGEWGRGRAGANVLTF. In DNA form, the CDR3 reads TGCGCCAGCAGCTTCGGAGAGTGGGGCAGGGGACGTGCTGGGGCCAACGTCCTGACTTTC. This chain joins TRBV5-1 and TRBJ2-6, with D perhaps TRBD1 (6 bases). Germline V gives CDR1 SGHRS, CDR2 YFSETQ. The CDR3 is 20 residues long. Trimming took off 2 bases at V and 2 bases at J, with 23 bases between the two ends.

This clone was seen a handful of times. The chain links TRBV18 to TRBJ2-5; possible D gene TRBD2, 5 bases. V was shortened by 6 bases and J by 2 bases, with 13 bases between the two germline ends. The germline CDR1 and CDR2 sequences are KGHSH and LQKENI. The CDR3 has 14 amino acids. The CDR3 DNA is TGTGCCAGCTCGAGAGCGGATCCACAAGAGACCCAGTACTTC. Its translation is CASSRADPQETQYF. Full variable domain (rest looked up from reference TRBV18 and TRBJ2-5): NAGVMQNPRHLVRRRGQEARLRCSPMKGHSHVYWYRQLPEEGLKFMVYLQKENIIDESGMPKERFSAEFPKEGPSILRIQQVVRGDSAAYFCASSRADPQETQYFGPGTRLLVL.

This clone turned up a few times. V usage is TRBV7-9 and J usage is TRBJ2-1; D unresolved. Germline V gives CDR1 SEHNR, CDR2 FQNEAQ (reference sequence). Trimming pared 2 bases from V and 7 bases from J, leaving 6 bases between. This CDR3 comprises 12 residues. DNA of the CDR3: TGTGCCAGCAGCTTAAGTCGGAATGAGCAGTTCTTC. This translates into CASSLSRNEQFF. The full variable domain, in which reference TRBV7-9 and TRBJ2-1 provide the parts outside the CDR3, is DTGVSQNPRHKITKRGQNVTFRCDPISEHNRLYWYRQTLGQGPEFLTYFQNEAQLEKSRLLSDRFSAERPKGSFSTLEIQRTEQGDSAMYLCASSLSRNEQFFGPGTRLTVL.

The rearrangement uses TRBV9 and TRBJ2-1; 8 bases are shared with TRBD2. With V trimmed by 4 bases and J by 6 bases, 6 bases remained unmatched. CDR3 size: 14 residues. The V gene's germline CDR1 is SGDLS and CDR2 YYNGEE. The DNA of the CDR3 is TGTGCCAGCAGCTCCGGGACTAGAACCAATGAGCAGTTCTTC. It specifies CASSSGTRTNEQFF.

J is TRBJ1-2 and V is TRBV5-1, with D perhaps TRBD1 (5 bases). Trimming took 0 bases from V and 8 from J, leaving 11 bases between them. The CDR3 covers 13 residues. Germline loops: CDR1 SGHRS, CDR2 YFSETQ. The chain's CDR3 is CASSLEGLGGYTF. In nucleotides, the CDR3 is TGCGCCAGCAGCTTGGAGGGACTAGGGGGCTACACCTTC.

The V call is TRBV9, the J call TRBJ1-2; weak D call: TRBD1 (5 bases). Germline V gene sequence: CDR1 SGDLS, CDR2 YYNGEE. The V end was cut by 0 bases, the J end by 5 bases, with 11 bases between. The CDR3 totals 14 residues. CDR3 loop: CASSVAAQGYGYTF. In DNA, the CDR3 is TGTGCCAGCAGCGTAGCTGCGCAGGGTTATGGCTACACCTTC.

The chain links TRBV9 to TRBJ2-7, with a possible D match to TRBD1 (6 bases). CDR3 length equals 12 residues. Trimming left V 5 bases short and J 3 bases short, with 9 bases between. Germline-derived CDR1 and CDR2 are SGDLS and YYNGEE. The CDR3 DNA sequence: TGTGCCAGCAGTCGGGACAACTACGAGCAGTACTTC. It specifies CASSRDNYEQYF.

Only a few counts were recorded for this clone. The chain couples TRBV30 to TRBJ2-1; TRBD2 matches 8 bases. Trimming took 2 bases from V and 0 from J; bases not matched to a gene: 9. The CDR3 spans 17 residues. Germline CDR1 is GTSNPN and CDR2 is SVGIG (reference sequence). The CDR3 DNA reads as TGTGCCTGGAGTCCGTTTGCGGGAGGTTCCTCCTACAATGAGCAGTTCTTC. Amino acid sequence: CAWSPFAGGSSYNEQFF.

The rearrangement joins TRBV5-1 to TRBJ1-5; D uncertain. In germline, CDR1 is SGHRS, CDR2 YFSETQ. The CDR3 is made up of 14 amino acids. V lost 5 bases, J lost 5 bases, and 14 bases lay in between. CDR3: CASRPVPADQPQHF. The CDR3 nucleotides read TGCGCCAGCAGACCAGTTCCGGCGGATCAGCCCCAGCATTTT.

The chain joins TRBV5-1 to TRBJ2-1; D is unresolved. This CDR3 has 14 amino acids. The V end lost 0 bases, the J end lost 5 bases, and 9 bases lay between the germline ends. Germline CDR1 is SGHRS and CDR2 is YFSETQ. CDR3 bases: TGCGCCAGCAGCTTGGCGGAGCCGGACAATGAGCAGTTCTTC. It yields the protein CASSLAEPDNEQFF. The full variable domain, its missing parts supplied by reference TRBV5-1 and TRBJ2-1, is KAGVTQTPRYLIKTRGQQVTLSCSPISGHRSVSWYQQTPGQGLQFLFEYFSETQRNKGNFPGRFSGRQFSNSRSEMNVSTLELGDSALYLCASSLAEPDNEQFFGPGTRLTVL.

This chain uses TRBV28 with TRBJ1-2; 11 bases are shared with TRBD1. Trimming took 6 bases from V and 1 from J; bases not matched to a gene: 4. The CDR3 length is 15 residues. Germline CDR1 is MDHEN and CDR2 is SYDVKM. The CDR3 nucleotides are TGTGCCAGCAGAGGACAGGGGGCGTTTAACTATGGCTACACCTTC. The encoded protein is CASRGQGAFNYGYTF.

The rearrangement joins TRBV5-1 to TRBJ1-4; D uncertain. This CDR3 has 16 amino acids. The V end was cut by 0 bases, the J end by 5 bases, with 14 bases between. Germline CDR1 reads SGHRS; CDR2 reads YFSETQ. The DNA of the CDR3 is TGCGCCAGCAGCTTGGGTGCCGGGGTTGGGAATGAAAAACTGTTTTTT. Translating it yields CASSLGAGVGNEKLFF.